These T cell receptor beta chains were read from a single sample in a study of cytomegalovirus exposure and HLA in healthy donors. Generated by immunoSEQ multiplex PCR, the TCRdb table keeps only in-frame clones and is missing some. The profile shows about 82,000 clones, around 83% of them singletons. Specimen: PBMCs. All receptors come from a man between 65 and 80 years old in good health and CMV-seropositive. The CDR3 runs from the conserved cysteine through the conserved F or W. Fields, in order: D gene, clone size, CDR3 length, J gene, V gene, CDR3 DNA, CDR3 protein. D genes are given only for firm matches. Part of the rows lack a size; the others show once, few, many or a class for expanded clones.

NA,once,13,TRBJ2-7,TRBV18,TGTGCCAGCTCACCACCCACGGCCTACGAGCAGTACTTC,CASSPPTAYEQYF
NA,NA,14,TRBJ2-5,TRBV7-8,TGTGCCAGCAGCCCAGGGGTGCAGGGAGAGACCCAGTACTTC,CASSPGVQGETQYF
NA,NA,14,TRBJ1-1,TRBV7-2,TGTGCCAGCAGCTCCACCGGGAGGGACACTGAAGCTTTCTTT,CASSSTGRDTEAFF
NA,NA,15,TRBJ2-2,TRBV6-1,TGTGCCAGCAGTGACATTAACACGAACACCGGGGAGCTGTTTTTT,CASSDINTNTGELFF
TRBD2,once,17,TRBJ2-2,TRBV4-3,TGCGCCAGCAGCCAAGATATCGCGGGGGCGAACACCGGGGAGCTGTTTTTT,CASSQDIAGANTGELFF
TRBD1,few,15,TRBJ2-7,TRBV4-1,TGCGCCAGCAGCCAAACAGGGGGCCTGTCCTACGAGCAGTACTTC,CASSQTGGLSYEQYF
TRBD2,NA,13,TRBJ2-3,TRBV19,TGTGCCACCGAGCGGGGGGGCGAAGATACGCAGTATTTT,CATERGGEDTQYF
NA,NA,11,TRBJ2-1,TRBV5-4,TGTGCCAGCAGCTTATTAAATGAGCAGTTCTTC,CASSLLNEQFF
NA,once,15,TRBJ1-5,TRBV15,TGTGCCACCAGCAGAGATCCAAGCAGCAATCAGCCCCAGCATTTT,CATSRDPSSNQPQHF
NA,NA,15,TRBJ2-1,TRBV25-1,TGTGCCAGCAGTGATGTCTGGGCGCGAGGGAATGAGCAGTTCTTC,CASSDVWARGNEQFF
NA,once,16,TRBJ2-2,TRBV5-4,TGTGCCAGCAGCTTGGACGACAGCGCGAACACCGGGGAGCTGTTTTTT,CASSLDDSANTGELFF
NA,NA,15,TRBJ2-1,TRBV28,TGTGCCAGCAGTCCGCCGCCGGACAGTTACAATGAGCAGTTCTTC,CASSPPPDSYNEQFF
TRBD1,NA,13,TRBJ1-1,TRBV7-3,TGTGCCAGCAGCCAACAGGGGGACACTGAAGCTTTCTTT,CASSQQGDTEAFF
TRBD1,NA,14,TRBJ2-4,TRBV5-1,TGCGCCAGCAGCCTGGGACAGGCCAGTAGTCCTCAGTACTTC,CASSLGQASSPQYF
TRBD1,NA,14,TRBJ2-7,TRBV10-3,TGTGCCATCAGACCGGGACAGGGGGTCTACGAGCAGTACTTC,CAIRPGQGVYEQYF
NA,once,13,TRBJ2-2,TRBV11-2,TGTGCCAGCAGCCTACCGGGCACCGGGGAGCTGTTTTTT,CASSLPGTGELFF
NA,NA,13,TRBJ1-4,TRBV27,TGTGCCAGCAGTCTCCGCGAGAATGAAAAACTGTTTTTT,CASSLRENEKLFF
NA,NA,16,TRBJ2-5,TRBV10-3,TGTGCCATCAGTGAGTCATTAGGGGTCGGCCAAGAGACCCAGTACTTC,CAISESLGVGQETQYF
NA,NA,15,TRBJ2-4,TRBV4-1,TGCGCCAGCAGCCAAGATCGGACAGTCAAAAACATTCAGTACTTC,CASSQDRTVKNIQYF
NA,once,13,TRBJ2-3,TRBV9,TGTGCCAGCAGCGTAGCCGGGGGAGATACGCAGTATTTT,CASSVAGGDTQYF
NA,NA,14,TRBJ2-1,TRBV5-1,TGCGCCAGCAGCTTGGGACCCAGAGGCCGCGAGCAGTTCTTC,CASSLGPRGREQFF
NA,NA,15,TRBJ1-1,TRBV5-1,TGCGCCAGCAGCTTGGCCACCGGGCTTCAGGAGGTAGCTTTCTTT,CASSLATGLQEVAFF
NA,NA,15,TRBJ2-7,TRBV13,TGTGCCAGCAGCTTAGAACAGGCTGCGGGACACGAGCAGTACTTC,CASSLEQAAGHEQYF
TRBD1,NA,15,TRBJ1-6,TRBV27,TGTGCCAGCACCGCCGGGACAGGGGATCGTTCACCCCTCCACTTT,CASTAGTGDRSPLHF
NA,NA,15,TRBJ1-1,TRBV5-1,TGCGCCAGCAGCTTGGGGGCAGGATCGAACACTGAAGCTTTCTTT,CASSLGAGSNTEAFF
NA,NA,14,TRBJ2-3,TRBV7-9,TGTGCCAGCAGCTCGTCAGCAGGGATAGATACGCAGTATTTT,CASSSSAGIDTQYF
NA,NA,13,TRBJ1-5,TRBV27,TGTGCCAGCAGTTTTCTCTTCGATCAGCCCCAGCATTTT,CASSFLFDQPQHF
NA,NA,17,TRBJ1-1,TRBV28,TGTGCCAGCAGTTTTTCCAGGGGCGGTTTTCGGAACACTGAAGCTTTCTTT,CASSFSRGGFRNTEAFF
TRBD1,NA,14,TRBJ1-1,TRBV5-1,TGCGCCAGCAGCTCACAGGGGGGGGACGCTGAAGCTTTCTTT,CASSSQGGDAEAFF
NA,few,14,TRBJ1-4,TRBV4-1,TGCGCCAGCAGCCAAGAATCGCCCACGGGAAAACTGTTTTTT,CASSQESPTGKLFF
TRBD2,NA,15,TRBJ2-7,TRBV5-1,TGCGCCAGCAGCTTGTCTGCTAGCGGGCCCTACGAGCAGTACTTC,CASSLSASGPYEQYF
TRBD1,few,14,TRBJ1-2,TRBV6-5,TGTGCCAGCAGTTTCCAGGGGGGAAGCTATGGCTACACCTTC,CASSFQGGSYGYTF
TRBD1,NA,15,TRBJ2-2,TRBV5-1,TGCGCCAGCAGCTCTGACAGGGGGCTTGCCGGGGAGCTGTTTTTT,CASSSDRGLAGELFF
NA,once,14,TRBJ1-4,TRBV7-6,TGTGCCAGCAGCCTTCAAGGGGAGGGCGAAAAACTGTTTTTT,CASSLQGEGEKLFF
TRBD2,NA,13,TRBJ2-5,TRBV5-4,TGTGCCAGCAGCTGGGGGGGGGTAGAGACCCAGTACTTC,CASSWGGVETQYF
NA,NA,15,TRBJ2-5,TRBV7-7,TGTGCTAGCAGCTTAGCGAGAGGGTACCAAGAGACCCAGTACTTC,CASSLARGYQETQYF
NA,NA,14,TRBJ2-2,TRBV7-3,TGTGCCAGCAGCCCGGACACCTACACCGGGGAGCTGTTTTTT,CASSPDTYTGELFF
NA,NA,14,TRBJ2-7,TRBV6-1,TGTGCCAGCAGTGAGGACAAGACCTCCTACGAGCAGTACTTC,CASSEDKTSYEQYF
NA,NA,12,TRBJ1-2,TRBV30,TGTGCCTGGAACCAGGGCTCCTATGGCCACACCTTC,CAWNQGSYGHTF
TRBD1,NA,14,TRBJ2-7,TRBV30,TGTGCCTGGACCCGACAGGGGGCTACCTACGAGCAGTACTTC,CAWTRQGATYEQYF